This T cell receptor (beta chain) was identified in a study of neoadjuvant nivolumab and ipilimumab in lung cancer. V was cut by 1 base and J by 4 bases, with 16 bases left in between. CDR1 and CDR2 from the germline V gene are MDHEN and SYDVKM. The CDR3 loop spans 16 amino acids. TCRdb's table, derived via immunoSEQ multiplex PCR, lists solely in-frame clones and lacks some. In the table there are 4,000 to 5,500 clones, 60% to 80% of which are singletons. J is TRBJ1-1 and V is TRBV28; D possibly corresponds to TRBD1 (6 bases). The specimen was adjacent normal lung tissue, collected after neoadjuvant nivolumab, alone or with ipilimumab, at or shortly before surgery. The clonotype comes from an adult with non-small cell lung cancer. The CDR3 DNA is TGTGCCAGCAGTTTATCTGGAAGGGGGAGGAGCACTGAAGCTTTCTTT. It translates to CASSLSGRGRSTEAFF.